One and the same sample provided the 17 T cell receptor beta chains below, sequenced in a study of shared clonotypes between healthy human individuals (dated by TCRdb to about 2020). Library preparation was by the immunoSEQ multiplex PCR assay. Held by TCRdb, this immuneACCESS table contains in-frame sequences only and omits some clones. Under half of the omission traces to an unresolved V gene where checked; the cause of the rest is unknown. Recorded for this sample are about 980,000 clones; approximately 80% of them occurred a single time. Around 1.5% of the sample is taken by the ten largest. Sequenced sample: memory CD4+ T cells sorted from blood. Taken with the paper, the label for cell subset or site translates to: CD45RA-negative fraction. The receptors originated from a man between 18 and 35 years old in good health.

In this sample, this clone turned up a few times. V gene TRBV5-1 combines with J gene TRBJ1-1, with a possible D match to TRBD1 (6 bases). V was clipped by 4 bases and J by 4 bases, with 11 bases between them. The CDR3 sequence is 13 residues long. Germline values: CDR1 SGHRS, CDR2 YFSETQ. The CDR3 spells CASSGTGTTEAFF. As DNA, the CDR3 is TGCGCCAGCAGCGGTACAGGGACCACTGAAGCTTTCTTT.

The table lists this clone with many counts. This chain connects TRBV4-1 to TRBJ1-4; no clear D. This CDR3 has 12 residues. Trimming took off 2 bases at V and 7 bases at J, with 5 bases between the two ends. Germline V gives CDR1 MGHRA, CDR2 YSYEKL. The CDR3 is CASSQKGEKLFF. CDR3 sequence (DNA): TGCGCCAGCAGCCAAAAGGGTGAAAAACTGTTTTTT.

For the CDR3, the DNA is TGCAGTGCCTGGGCCGGTTCACCCCTCCACTTT. Translating it yields CSAWAGSPLHF. The chain carries TRBV20-1 and TRBJ1-6, with D unresolved. The CDR3 has 11 amino acids. Germline CDR1 reads DFQATT; CDR2 reads SNEGSKA (reference sequence). V lost 6 bases and J lost 9, with 9 bases in between.

J is TRBJ2-4 and V is TRBV5-5; D ambiguous. The germline gives CDR1 SGHKS, CDR2 YYEKEE (reference sequence). The V end lost 5 bases, the J end lost 2 bases, and 11 bases lay between the germline ends. This CDR3 spans 14 amino acids. The CDR3 region has the DNA TGTGCCAGCAGTCTGGACGGGCCCAAAAACATTCAGTACTTC. Translated, it gives CASSLDGPKNIQYF. Filled out from reference TRBV5-5 and TRBJ2-4, the complete variable domain reads DAGVTQSPTHLIKTRGQQVTLRCSPISGHKSVSWYQQVLGQGPQFIFQYYEKEERGRGNFPDRFSARQFPNYSSELNVNALLLGDSALYLCASSLDGPKNIQYFGAGTRLSVL.

V and J are TRBV5-1 and TRBJ1-5; TRBD1 might be the D (6 bases). CDR1 is SGHRS and CDR2 is YFSETQ in the germline V gene. V shed 5 bases and J shed 2 bases, with 20 bases lying between them. This CDR3 comprises 17 residues. The CDR3 nucleotides read TGCGCCAGCAGGGTTGGACAGCCGATGGGTGGCAATCAGCCCCAGCATTTT. Translating it yields CASRVGQPMGGNQPQHF.

This rearrangement joins TRBV7-3 to TRBJ2-1, with TRBD1 matching 8 bases. The CDR3 length is 16 residues. Looked up from germline, CDR1 is SGHTA and CDR2 is FQGTGA. The trim removed 6 bases at V and 7 bases at J, leaving 14 bases unmatched. This CDR3 reads CASSPRTGLSVNEQFF. CDR3 nucleotides: TGTGCCAGCAGTCCCCGGACAGGGCTGTCTGTGAATGAGCAGTTCTTC. Full variable domain (missing parts from reference TRBV7-3 and TRBJ2-1): GAGVSQTPSNKVTEKGKYVELRCDPISGHTALYWYRQSLGQGPEFLIYFQGTGAADDSGLPNDRFFAVRPEGSVSTLKIQRTERGDSAVYLCASSPRTGLSVNEQFFGPGTRLTVL.

The V call is TRBV11-2, the J call TRBJ1-1, with TRBD1 as a possible D gene (5 bases). There are 16 residues in the CDR3. V was pared by 4 bases and J by 3 bases, with 18 bases between. Germline V gene data show CDR1 as SGHAT and CDR2 as FQNNGV. The CDR3 sequence: CASSSMGITGDTEAFF. The CDR3, as DNA: TGTGCCAGCAGCTCGATGGGTATCACGGGGGACACTGAAGCTTTCTTT. The variable domain in full, with the rest retrieved from reference TRBV11-2 and TRBJ1-1, is EAGVAQSPRYKIIEKRQSVAFWCNPISGHATLYWYQQILGQGPKLLIQFQNNGVVDDSQLPKDRFSAERLKGVDSTLKIQPAKLEDSAVYLCASSSMGITGDTEAFFGQGTRLTVV.

The chain joins TRBV28 to TRBJ1-2, with no clear D. The CDR3 is made up of 13 amino acids. Trimming left V 2 bases short and J 8 bases short, with 12 bases between. From germline, CDR1 is MDHEN and CDR2 SYDVKM. CDR3 nucleotides: TGTGCCAGCAGTTTACCCCCCACCGGGGGCTACACCTTC. This translates into CASSLPPTGGYTF.

This clone was counted ten times or more. This sequence joins TRBV28 and TRBJ1-5, with D tentatively TRBD1 (6 bases). Germline V CDR1 and CDR2: MDHEN, SYDVKM. The CDR3 is made up of 13 amino acids. V lost 4 bases to trimming and J lost 5 bases, with 9 bases between them. CDR3 nucleotides: TGTGCCAGCAGTTGGGGGCCCGATCAGCCCCAGCATTTT. This codes for CASSWGPDQPQHF.

J is TRBJ2-1 and V is TRBV7-2; a possible D gene is TRBD2 (6 bases). The germline CDR1 and CDR2 sequences are SGHTA and FQGNSA. V lost 1 base and J 4 bases, leaving 11 bases between the germline ends. The CDR3 length is 15 residues. The CDR3 sequence: CASSLEASAYNEQFF. DNA of the CDR3: TGTGCCAGCAGCTTAGAGGCTAGCGCATACAATGAGCAGTTCTTC.

As for this clone: This could be a read error, since a much larger clone is one nucleotide away. V and J are TRBV19 and TRBJ1-4; 7 bases fit TRBD1. The CDR3 spans 14 residues. Germline loops: CDR1 LNHDA, CDR2 SQIVND (reference sequence). After removal of 5 bases from V and 3 bases from J, the junction contained 3 bases not matched to a gene. The CDR3 loop reads CASSPGTANEKLFF. The CDR3 DNA is TGTGCCAGTAGTCCGGGGACAGCTAATGAAAAACTGTTTTTT.

The V call is TRBV30, the J call TRBJ1-2; D might be TRBD1 (5 bases). CDR3 length: 12 residues. Germline CDR1 reads GTSNPN; CDR2 reads SVGIG (reference sequence). Written as DNA, the CDR3 is TGTGCGGGGGTTTTGATTAGCTATGGCTACACCTTC. As protein: CAGVLISYGYTF.

CDR3 coding DNA: TGTGCCAGCAGCGCCCTGATAGCGGGGGGCTCGAACACCGGGGAGCTGTTTTTT. This sequence encodes CASSALIAGGSNTGELFF. V usage is TRBV9 and J usage is TRBJ2-2; TRBD2 aligns across 10 bases. The CDR3 is 18 residues long. Losses at the gene ends were 3 bases for V and 0 bases for J; bases not matched to a gene: 8. Germline-derived CDR1 and CDR2 are SGDLS and YYNGEE.

The genes are TRBV27 and TRBJ2-5, with 8 bases identical to TRBD1. Germline CDR1 and CDR2: MNHEY and SMNVEV (reference sequence). The V segment lost 7 bases and the J segment 5 bases; nucleotides outside the gene matches: 9. CDR3 length: 14 residues. For the CDR3, the DNA is TGTGCCAGCAAGGACAGGGAGTCGGGGGAGACCCAGTACTTC. Encoded protein: CASKDRESGETQYF.

The V and J genes are TRBV6-1 and TRBJ2-6, with D perhaps TRBD2 (5 bases). Germline V gene data show CDR1 as MNHNS and CDR2 as SASEGT. The V end lost 10 bases, the J end lost 0 bases, and 10 bases lay between the germline ends. This CDR3 region has 14 residues. CDR3 sequence reads: CATHRGSGANVLTF. DNA of the CDR3: TGTGCCACCCACCGGGGCTCTGGGGCCAACGTCCTGACTTTC.

This clone was picked up a small number of times. This chain uses TRBV10-3 with TRBJ2-1, with TRBD2 matching over 8 bases. The ends lost 11 bases at V and 8 bases at J; junction bases unmatched: 8. The CDR3 length is 12 residues. From germline, CDR1 is ENHRY and CDR2 SYGVKD. The CDR3 nucleotides are TGTGCCGTTGGACTAGCTATAGATGAGCAGTTCTTC. Residues: CAVGLAIDEQFF.

This sequence joins TRBV5-1 and TRBJ2-3, with D possibly matching TRBD1 (6 bases). CDR1 and CDR2 from the germline V gene are SGHRS and YFSETQ. This CDR3 contains 15 residues. Trimming removed 4 bases at V and 1 base at J, with 13 bases between. This CDR3 reads CASSPRGDRTDTQYF. CDR3 DNA sequence: TGCGCCAGCAGCCCCAGGGGTGACCGCACAGATACGCAGTATTTT.